These 4 T cell receptor beta chains were all obtained from the same sample, sequenced in a study of graft-versus-host responses after intestinal transplantation. The repertoire was sequenced with immunoSEQ multiplex PCR; TCRdb's copy has only in-frame clones and lacks some. The data contain fewer than 85,000 clones, 80% to 90% of them singletons. These receptors' antigens are unknown. The sample here was unstimulated CD8+ T cells sorted from spleen or lymph node cells, taken before intestinal transplant. The receptors stem from a human donor who received an intestinal transplant.

V and J are TRBV27 and TRBJ2-1; D unresolved. V was trimmed by 5 bases and J by 10 bases, leaving 21 bases between them. The germline CDR1 and CDR2 sequences are MNHEY and SMNVEV (reference sequence). The CDR3 has 15 residues. In DNA form, the CDR3 reads TGTGCCAGCAGTCCTATCATCGCGACTGGCGCGGAGCAGTTCTTC. It translates to CASSPIIATGAEQFF.

The rearrangement links TRBV4-1 to TRBJ1-3; D is unclear. V lost 1 base, J lost 0 bases, and 10 bases lay in between. Germline CDR1 reads MGHRA; CDR2 reads YSYEKL. The CDR3 is 16 amino acids. The CDR3 region is CASSQATTLSGNTIYF. As DNA, the CDR3 is TGCGCCAGCAGCCAAGCAACGACACTCTCTGGAAACACCATATATTTT.

The chain combines TRBV19 with TRBJ2-7, with D possibly matching TRBD2 (7 bases). Deletions cut 8 bases from V and 0 bases from J, with 17 bases between. Germline V gene sequence: CDR1 LNHDA, CDR2 SQIVND (reference sequence). This CDR3 is built from 15 residues. This CDR3 reads CASRGGGGPSYEQYF. CDR3 bases: TGTGCCAGTCGAGGGGGAGGGGGTCCCTCCTACGAGCAGTACTTC.

The genes are TRBV29-1 and TRBJ2-7; 10 bases map to TRBD1. Germline CDR1 reads SQVTM; CDR2 reads ANQGSEA. The ends lost 6 bases at V and 2 bases at J; junction bases unmatched: 7. The CDR3 is 14 amino acids. CDR3 loop: CSVGAGQGPYEQYF. DNA for the CDR3: TGCAGCGTGGGTGCGGGACAGGGGCCCTACGAGCAGTACTTC.